The 3 T cell receptor beta chains reported below all come from one sample, sequenced in a study of regulatory T cells in long-lasting Graves disease. Both iRepertoire HTBI primers and Arm-PCR of CDR3 regions were used to build the TCR beta libraries. One entry per CDR3 protein results from TCRdb running MiXCR on the multiplex PCR reads. Of fewer than 400,000 distinct CDR3 sequences detected, under 25% appear once; the ten largest clones hold around 21%. The time point denotes: persistent/refractory GD, antithyroid drugs over 5 years with positive TRAb. Researchers made the TCR library from RNA that was extracted from PBMCs. The sequenced sample was peripheral blood mononuclear cells (PBMCs), obtained when the disease was refractory, from a patient treated with antithyroid drugs. The receptors shown here come from a female donor with Graves disease.

Here the CDR3 reads CASSIVDRGDQPQHF. CDR3 DNA sequence: TGTGCCAGTAGTATAGTGGACAGGGGGGATCAGCCCCAGCATTTT. The rearrangement uses TRBV19 and TRBJ1-5; TRBD1 matches at 10 bases. V was clipped by 1 base and J by 5 bases; unmatched bases: 2. The germline CDR1 and CDR2 sequences are LNHDA and SQIVND (reference sequence). There are 15 residues in the CDR3. The complete variable domain, with remaining parts taken from reference TRBV19 and TRBJ1-5, reads DGGITQSPKYLFRKEGQNVTLSCEQNLNHDAMYWYRQDPGQGLRLIYYSQIVNDFQKGDIAEGYSVSREKKESFPLTVTSAQKNPTAFYLCASSIVDRGDQPQHFGDGTRLSIL.

The rearrangement uses TRBV27 and TRBJ1-6; D not resolved. Germline CDR1 is MNHEY and CDR2 is SMNVEV (reference sequence). V lost 3 bases to trimming and J lost 17 bases, with 17 bases between them. The CDR3 consists of 13 residues. As DNA, the CDR3 is TGTGCCAGCAGTTTTCTTGCAGGCGGTGGGTTCCACTTT. It translates to CASSFLAGGGFHF.

This clonotype was counted at least ten times. V usage is TRBV11-2 and J usage is TRBJ2-7; possible D gene TRBD2, 6 bases. This CDR3 is built from 13 residues. V was pared by 5 bases and J by 3 bases, with 11 bases between. Germline V lookup: CDR1 SGHAT, CDR2 FQNNGV. The CDR3 loop is CASSRLVIYEQYF. CDR3 in DNA: TGTGCCAGCAGCCGACTAGTTATCTACGAGCAGTACTTC.